This record covers a single T cell receptor beta chain. This specimen belongs to a study of identifying expanded T cells in peripheral blood. Germline CDR1 reads MRHNA; CDR2 reads SNTAGT. V lost 7 bases to trimming and J lost 9 bases; unmatched junction nucleotides: 13. The CDR3 is 15 residues long. Collection occurred without any documented infections or immune events in donors. Clones were sequenced by immunoSEQ multiplex PCR, and TCRdb holds only the in-frame ones, with some missing. Among some 78,000 clones, 84% were seen once, and the ten largest hold around a fifth. Sequenced input: blood. The TCR sequence derives from a person aged 18-70 years in good health. The V call is TRBV6-4, the J call TRBJ2-1; 9 nucleotides align to TRBD2. Here the CDR3 DNA reads TGTGCCAGCACCTACCAAGCGGGAGGTGACGGTGAGCAGTTCTTC. Its protein product is CASTYQAGGDGEQFF.